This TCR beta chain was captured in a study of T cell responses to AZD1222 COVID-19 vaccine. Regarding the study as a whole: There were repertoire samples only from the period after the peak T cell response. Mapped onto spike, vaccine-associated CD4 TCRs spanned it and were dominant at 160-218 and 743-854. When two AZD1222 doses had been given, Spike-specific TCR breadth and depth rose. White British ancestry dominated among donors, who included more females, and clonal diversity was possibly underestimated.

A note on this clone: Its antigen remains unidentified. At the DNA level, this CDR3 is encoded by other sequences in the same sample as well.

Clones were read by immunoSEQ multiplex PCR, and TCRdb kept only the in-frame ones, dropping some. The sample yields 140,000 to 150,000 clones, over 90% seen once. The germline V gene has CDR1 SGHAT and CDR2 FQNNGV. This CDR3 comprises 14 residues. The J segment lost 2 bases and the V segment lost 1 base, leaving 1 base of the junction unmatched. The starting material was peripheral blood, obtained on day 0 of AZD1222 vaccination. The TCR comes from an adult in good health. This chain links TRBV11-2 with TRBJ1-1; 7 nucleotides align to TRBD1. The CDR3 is CASSLVGGNTEAFF. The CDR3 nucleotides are TGTGCCAGCAGCTTAGTAGGGGGCAACACTGAAGCTTTCTTT.